These 20 T cell receptor beta chains share one sample of origin, sequenced in a study of cytomegalovirus exposure and HLA in healthy donors. Researchers ran the PCR with 60 Vbeta and 13 Jbeta primers. The method was immunoSEQ multiplex PCR; TCRdb's version includes in-frame clones alone and lacks a portion of them. This sample carries approximately 140,000 clones, roughly four fifths of them seen once, and the ten largest clones take 1% to 1.5%. The source material was PBMCs. These TCRs come from a boy younger than 18 in good health and CMV-seronegative.

The V gene is TRBV9, the J gene TRBJ1-5; 9 bases align to TRBD1. Germline-derived CDR1 and CDR2 are SGDLS and YYNGEE. This CDR3 has 14 residues. V gave up 4 bases and J gave up 5 bases; unmatched junction bases: 4. CDR3 amino acids: CASSRTGVHQPQHF. The CDR3 region has the DNA TGTGCCAGCAGCCGGACAGGGGTACATCAGCCCCAGCATTTT.

The chain has TRBV10-3 and TRBJ2-7; TRBD1 aligns across 8 bases. V gave up 2 bases and J gave up 0 bases; unmatched junction bases: 0. CDR1 is ENHRY and CDR2 is SYGVKD in the germline V gene. The CDR3 is 14 amino acids. CDR3 sequence reads: CAISETGGSYEQYF. The CDR3 bases are TGTGCCATCAGTGAGACAGGGGGCTCCTACGAGCAGTACTTC.

In this sample, this clone turned up a few times. The CDR3 sequence is CASSQDFGSERADTQYF. The CDR3 region has the DNA TGTGCCAGCAGCCAAGATTTTGGCTCTGAGAGGGCAGATACGCAGTATTTT. This sequence joins TRBV4-2 and TRBJ2-3; D perhaps matches TRBD2 (5 bases). The CDR3 has 17 amino acids. Germline-derived CDR1 and CDR2 are LGHNA and YNFKEQ. Trimming removed 0 bases at V and 4 bases at J, with 17 bases between.

This clone was recorded once. V usage is TRBV18 and J usage is TRBJ1-1; maybe TRBD1 (5 bases). Trimming took 3 bases from V and 7 from J, leaving 12 bases between them. This CDR3 spans 13 amino acids. Germline CDR1 and CDR2: KGHSH and LQKENI. CDR3 loop: CASSPIQGSEAFF. The CDR3 region has the DNA TGTGCCAGCTCACCGATTCAGGGAAGTGAAGCTTTCTTT.

J is TRBJ2-1 and V is TRBV5-6; 8 positions agree with TRBD1. V lost 3 bases, J lost 10 bases, and 9 bases stayed unmatched. CDR1 SGHDT and CDR2 YYEEEE come from the germline V gene. The CDR3 is 14 amino acids. CDR3 loop: CASSYGSGGGEQFF. The CDR3 region has the DNA TGTGCCAGCAGCTATGGGTCAGGGGGCGGCGAGCAGTTCTTC.

V and J are TRBV30 and TRBJ2-5; 7 bases match TRBD2. CDR3 length: 14 residues. Germline lookup yields CDR1 GTSNPN and CDR2 SVGIG (reference sequence). This chain's CDR3 is CASTPPSGEETQYF. CDR3 DNA sequence: TGTGCTTCAACCCCCCCTAGCGGAGAAGAGACCCAGTACTTC.

CDR3 sequence reads: CASSQLKTSGTEDEQFF. CDR3 sequence (DNA): TGTGCCAGCAGCCAGTTGAAGACTAGCGGGACGGAGGATGAGCAGTTCTTC. The chain couples TRBV14 to TRBJ2-1; 11 nucleotides align to TRBD2. With 3 bases clipped from V and 8 bases from J, the junction kept 12 bases outside the gene matches. This CDR3 region has 17 residues. CDR1 and CDR2 from the germline V gene are SGHDN and FVKESK.

The chain couples TRBV15 to TRBJ2-3; D remains ambiguous. The CDR3 contains 15 residues. With 0 bases removed from V and 6 bases from J, the gap between germline ends came to 13 bases. Germline V gene lookup returns CDR1 LNHNV and CDR2 YYDKDF (reference sequence). CDR3 sequence: CATSRDSTVGDTQYF. CDR3 sequence (DNA): TGTGCCACCAGCAGAGATTCTACAGTTGGGGATACGCAGTATTTT.

The CDR3 loop reads CASSSLLAGEPYEQYF. The CDR3 nucleotides are TGTGCCAGCAGCTCCCTACTAGCGGGAGAGCCCTACGAGCAGTACTTC. The gene calls are TRBV27 and TRBJ2-7, with 11 bases matching TRBD2. The V gene's germline CDR1 is MNHEY and CDR2 SMNVEV (reference sequence). The CDR3 runs 16 residues. The V and J ends lost 6 bases and 2 bases, in that order; junction bases with no gene match: 9.

This clone was counted a single time. The chain uses TRBV5-4 and TRBJ2-7, with D tentatively TRBD2 (6 bases). CDR1 is SGHNT, CDR2 YYREEE, per germline (reference sequence). V lost 3 bases and J lost 1, with 8 bases in between. This CDR3 has 13 residues. Written as DNA, the CDR3 is TGTGCCAGCAGCTCGGAGGGGTCCTACGAGCAGTACTTC. Its protein is CASSSEGSYEQYF. Drawing the rest from reference TRBV5-4 and TRBJ2-7, the complete variable domain is ETGVTQSPTHLIKTRGQQVTLRCSSQSGHNTVSWYQQALGQGPQFIFQYYREEENGRGNFPPRFSGLQFPNYSSELNVNALELDDSALYLCASSSEGSYEQYFGPGTRLTVT.

The J gene is TRBJ1-2, the V gene TRBV4-1; tentatively, D is TRBD1 (5 bases). Germline assignment: CDR1 MGHRA and CDR2 YSYEKL. Trimming shortened V by 4 bases and J by 8 bases, and 20 bases separated the two germline ends. This CDR3 has 15 residues. Here the CDR3 DNA reads TGCGCCAGCAGCCCTCACGCTCAGGGCCCAAACGGCTACACCTTC. This codes for CASSPHAQGPNGYTF.

This clone was seen just once. This chain links TRBV9 with TRBJ1-3, with 7 positions matching TRBD1. V lost 0 bases and J lost 4; bases outside the gene matches: 4. The length of the CDR3 is 15 residues. The germline gives CDR1 SGDLS, CDR2 YYNGEE. The CDR3 is CASSVVRDRGNTIYF. CDR3 in DNA: TGTGCCAGCAGCGTAGTGCGGGACAGAGGAAACACCATATATTTT.

CDR3 coding DNA: TGCGCCAGCAGCTCCGGGACAGGGAACACTGAAGCTTTCTTT. Residues: CASSSGTGNTEAFF. The chain combines TRBV5-1 with TRBJ1-1, with TRBD1 identical over 8 bases. The germline gives CDR1 SGHRS, CDR2 YFSETQ. The CDR3 length is 14 residues. After removal of 3 bases from V and 1 base from J, the junction contained 2 bases not matched to a gene. Based on the CDR3 plus reference TRBV5-1 and TRBJ1-1, the full variable domain is KAGVTQTPRYLIKTRGQQVTLSCSPISGHRSVSWYQQTPGQGLQFLFEYFSETQRNKGNFPGRFSGRQFSNSRSEMNVSTLELGDSALYLCASSSGTGNTEAFFGQGTRLTVV.

The V gene is TRBV19, the J gene TRBJ1-1, with a tentative D call TRBD1 (5 bases). V was pared by 5 bases and J by 1 base, with 8 bases between. The CDR3 consists of 13 residues. Germline-derived CDR1 and CDR2 are LNHDA and SQIVND (reference sequence). In nucleotides, the CDR3 is TGTGCCAGTAGTGTGGGGCCGAACACTGAAGCTTTCTTT. Protein product: CASSVGPNTEAFF.

This clone was detected only once. CDR3 residues: CASSQRGTSGTYEQYF. In DNA form, the CDR3 reads TGTGCCAGCAGCCAACGAGGGACTAGCGGGACCTACGAGCAGTACTTC. The V and J genes are TRBV4-2 and TRBJ2-7, with 13 bases lining up with TRBD2. The junction had 3 bases not matched to a gene; V was cut back by 2 bases and J by 2 bases. Germline V gene sequence: CDR1 LGHNA, CDR2 YNFKEQ. The length of the CDR3 is 16 residues.

The chain links TRBV2 to TRBJ1-4; tentatively, D is TRBD1 (5 bases). The CDR3 loop spans 13 amino acids. V was trimmed by 4 bases and J by 8 bases, leaving 11 bases between them. Germline lookup yields CDR1 SNHLY and CDR2 FYNNEI. The CDR3 loop reads CASSAGLQEKLFF. DNA of the CDR3: TGTGCCAGCAGTGCAGGGTTACAGGAAAAACTGTTTTTT. Complete variable domain (other parts from reference TRBV2 and TRBJ1-4): EPEVTQTPSHQVTQMGQEVILRCVPISNHLYFYWYRQILGQKVEFLVSFYNNEISEKSEIFDDQFSVERPDGSNFTLKIRSTKLEDSAMYFCASSAGLQEKLFFGSGTQLSVL.

DNA for the CDR3: TGTGCCAGCAGCTCGGACTTGGCGCGCGGCTACACCTTC. Its translation is CASSSDLARGYTF. The gene calls are TRBV7-9 and TRBJ1-2; D is uncertain. V lost 4 bases to trimming and J lost 8 bases, with 14 bases between them. The CDR3 extends over 13 amino acids. CDR1 and CDR2 from the germline V gene are SEHNR and FQNEAQ (reference sequence).

The gene calls are TRBV6-5 and TRBJ1-1, with TRBD1 identical over 7 bases. The CDR3 runs to 14 residues. Germline assignment: CDR1 MNHEY and CDR2 SVGAGI. After removal of 6 bases from V and 0 bases from J, the junction contained 4 bases not matched to a gene. The CDR3 coding sequence is TGTGCCAGCAGCCGGGACAGCCTGAACACTGAAGCTTTCTTT. Translation gives CASSRDSLNTEAFF.

V is TRBV30 and J is TRBJ1-1; D remains ambiguous. The CDR3 runs to 14 residues. CDR1 and CDR2 (germline): GTSNPN, SVGIG (reference sequence). Trimming removed 0 bases from V and 2 bases from J, with 10 bases in between. As DNA, the CDR3 is TGTGCCTGGAGTGTAAGACTGGTCAACACTGAAGCTTTCTTT. This encodes CAWSVRLVNTEAFF.

This chain connects TRBV5-4 to TRBJ2-7; 11 nucleotides agree with TRBD1. Germline CDR1 and CDR2: SGHNT and YYREEE (reference sequence). This CDR3 region has 14 residues. The trim removed 5 bases at V and 2 bases at J, leaving 3 bases unmatched. The CDR3 is CASRRTGGTYEQYF. The CDR3 DNA reads as TGTGCCAGCAGACGGACAGGGGGCACCTACGAGCAGTACTTC.